One and the same sample provided the 7 T cell receptor beta chains below, sequenced in a study of CD8 T cells in Susac syndrome. It was with random hexamers that about 0.45 to 1 ug RNA was reverse transcribed. TCRdb reprocessed the immunoSEQ multiplex PCR reads via MiXCR and lists one record per CDR3 protein. The data show a few hundred thousand distinct CDR3 sequences, 95% seen once. The specimen sequenced was CD4+ T cells from PBMCs. Source of these receptors: a human donor with multiple sclerosis.

This chain connects TRBV11-1 to TRBJ2-7; 10 nucleotides match TRBD2. The CDR3 extends over 15 amino acids. Germline V gene lookup returns CDR1 SGHAT and CDR2 FQDESV (reference sequence). The ends lost 2 bases at V and 5 bases at J; junction bases unmatched: 6. This CDR3 is CASSLTSGRAHEQYF. The CDR3 region has the DNA TGTGCCAGCAGCTTAACCAGCGGGAGGGCCCACGAGCAGTACTTC.

This chain joins TRBV12-3 or TRBV12-4 and TRBJ2-7; 10 bases are a match to TRBD2. The CDR3 covers 15 residues. V was clipped by 8 bases and J by 5 bases; unmatched bases: 12. CDR3 nucleotides: TGTGCCAGCGATCTAGCGGGGGTACGTCGCCACGAGCAGTACTTC. It is translated as CASDLAGVRRHEQYF.

On this clonotype itself: At one of its ends the junction is not consistent with the germline gene, which may arise from a read error. This chain links TRBV3-1 with TRBJ2-1; 9 bases are a match to TRBD1. CDR1 and CDR2 (germline): LGHDT, YNNKEL (reference sequence). This CDR3 has 12 amino acids. The CDR3 DNA reads as TGTGCCAGCAGCCAGTCCGGGACAGGGTACCTCTTC. It specifies CASSQSGTGYLF.

V is TRBV25-1 and J is TRBJ1-2; perhaps TRBD1 as D (5 bases). This CDR3 is built from 14 residues. Germline lookup yields CDR1 MGHDK and CDR2 SYGVNS. The V end lost 4 bases, the J end lost 5 bases, and 14 bases lay between the germline ends. The chain's CDR3 is CASSGGIDYYGYTF. The CDR3 nucleotides read TGTGCCAGCAGTGGGGGGATTGACTATTATGGCTACACCTTC.

This rearrangement joins TRBV6-1 to TRBJ1-5; maybe TRBD1 (5 bases). The V end was cut by 4 bases, the J end by 4 bases, with 11 bases between. This CDR3 comprises 14 residues. Germline CDR1 reads MNHNS; CDR2 reads SASEGT. CDR3 protein: CASSAGGKNQPQHF. The CDR3 DNA is TGTGCCAGCAGTGCGGGGGGGAAGAATCAGCCCCAGCATTTT.

This chain connects TRBV29-1 to TRBJ1-2; D is unresolved. The CDR3 contains 15 residues. CDR1 and CDR2 from the germline V gene are SQVTM and ANQGSEA. V was trimmed by 4 bases and J by 4 bases, leaving 19 bases between them. Here the CDR3 reads CSVGDTGSGVYGYTF. DNA for the CDR3: TGCAGCGTTGGAGATACGGGATCGGGAGTCTATGGCTACACCTTC. Together with reference TRBV29-1 and TRBJ1-2, the CDR3 gives the full variable domain: SAVISQKPSRDICQRGTSLTIQCQVDSQVTMMFWYRQQPGQSLTLIATANQGSEATYESGFVIDKFPISRPNLTFSTLTVSNMSPEDSSIYLCSVGDTGSGVYGYTFGSGTRLTVV.

V usage is TRBV9 and J usage is TRBJ1-2; 7 bases are shared with TRBD1. Unmatched junction bases numbered 8, after V lost 2 bases and J lost 7 bases. CDR1 and CDR2 from the germline V gene are SGDLS and YYNGEE. The CDR3 extends over 14 amino acids. The CDR3 region is CASSVTGLSGGYTF. The CDR3, as DNA: TGTGCCAGCAGCGTGACAGGGCTTTCGGGTGGCTACACCTTC.